These 15 T cell receptor beta chains originate from one sample sequenced in a study of identical twins. Each CDR3 protein gets one entry after TCRdb re-called the 5' RACE reads with MiXCR. The table has 210,000 or so distinct CDR3 sequences, around 6.9% seen once. The data also belong to a second study, concerning yellow fever vaccine responses in identical twins.

Sequencing was performed on memory (CD45RO+) T cells sorted from blood. These receptors all stem from a woman aged 18-29 years in good health.

This rearrangement joins TRBV18 to TRBJ2-3; 10 bases line up with TRBD1. The CDR3 covers 16 residues. The germline V gene encodes CDR1 KGHSH and CDR2 LQKENI. V lost 0 bases to trimming and J lost 5 bases; unmatched junction nucleotides: 5. CDR3 sequence: CASSPPGTGVGDTQYF. The CDR3 DNA follows: TGTGCCAGCTCACCACCCGGGACAGGGGTTGGAGATACGCAGTATTTT.

This clonotype was observed a few times. The J gene is TRBJ2-5, the V gene TRBV27; TRBD1 matches 11 bases. There are 15 residues in the CDR3. V was pared by 6 bases and J by 5 bases, with 8 bases of the junction left unmatched. Germline lookup yields CDR1 MNHEY and CDR2 SMNVEV (reference sequence). The CDR3 loop is CASSTRTGGLETQYF. The CDR3 DNA reads TGTGCCAGCAGCACCCGGACAGGGGGCCTGGAGACCCAGTACTTC.

The CDR3, as DNA: TGTGCCAGTAGTATGGGGACAGGGGGCCACGAGACCCAGTACTTC. It specifies CASSMGTGGHETQYF. The genes are TRBV19 and TRBJ2-5; 12 bases are a match to TRBD1. Per the germline V gene, CDR1 is LNHDA and CDR2 is SQIVND (reference sequence). J gave up 5 bases and V 3 bases, and 4 bases lay outside the gene matches. The CDR3 totals 15 residues.

Worth noting for this clonotype: The junction and the germline gene differ at one end; a read error may be behind it. The rearrangement links TRBV7-9 to TRBJ1-5; maybe TRBD1 (5 bases). The V gene's germline CDR1 is SEHNR and CDR2 FQNEAQ (reference sequence). The CDR3 has 13 amino acids. CDR3 sequence (DNA): TGTGCCAGCAGTTTAGGGGACTGGCAGCCCCAGCATTTT. This translates into CASSLGDWQPQHF.

This clonotype occurred a few times. This chain connects TRBV7-2 to TRBJ1-5; a possible D gene is TRBD1 (5 bases). Trimming pared 2 bases from V and 3 bases from J, leaving 11 bases between. The V gene's germline CDR1 is SGHTA and CDR2 FQGNSA. The CDR3 consists of 15 residues. In nucleotides, the CDR3 is TGTGCCAGCAGCTTATTAACAGGACTCAATCAGCCCCAGCATTTT. Amino acid sequence: CASSLLTGLNQPQHF.

This clonotype appeared many times. The chain has TRBV29-1 and TRBJ2-7; the match to TRBD2 covers 7 bases. The V gene's germline CDR1 is SQVTM and CDR2 ANQGSEA. After removal of 6 bases from V and 4 bases from J, the junction contained 6 bases not matched to a gene. The CDR3 totals 12 residues. DNA of the CDR3: TGCAGCGTCTCGGCGGGGGTGTACGAGCAGTACTTC. Residues: CSVSAGVYEQYF.

The chain has TRBV7-8 and TRBJ2-6; tentative D call: TRBD1 (5 bases). V was pared by 5 bases and J by 0 bases, with 14 bases between. The germline V gene encodes CDR1 SGHVS and CDR2 FQNEAQ. The CDR3 consists of 17 residues. The CDR3 nucleotides are TGTGCCAGCAGCACACAGGAACCTGACTCTGGGGCCAACGTCCTGACTTTC. Translated, it gives CASSTQEPDSGANVLTF.

This clonotype has at least ten counts. This rearrangement joins TRBV12-3 or TRBV12-4 to TRBJ2-2; 7 positions agree with TRBD2. With V trimmed by 6 bases and J by 6 bases, 4 bases remained unmatched. The CDR3 covers 13 residues. The DNA of the CDR3 is TGTGCCAGCAGCCCTGGGGGGGCCGGGGAGCTGTTTTTT. Translating gives CASSPGGAGELFF.

A remark on this clonotype: One end of the junction fails to match germline, which may point to a read error. The chain couples TRBV20-1 to TRBJ1-2, with D possibly being TRBD1 (6 bases). The CDR3 has 13 residues. CDR1 is DFQATT, CDR2 SNEGSKA, per germline (reference sequence). The DNA for the CDR3 is TGCAGTGCTAGAGGAGGGGCAGGGGAGGTATCCTCCTTC. Amino acid sequence: CSARGGAGEVSSF.

The chain has TRBV6-2 or TRBV6-3 and TRBJ1-1, with D possibly matching TRBD1 (5 bases). Germline CDR1 and CDR2: MNHEY and SVGEGT. The CDR3 spans 16 residues. Trimming took off 6 bases at V and 10 bases at J, with 27 bases between the two ends. The CDR3: CASSFTGPTGRVGAFF. The CDR3 bases are TGTGCCAGCAGCTTCACGGGACCAACAGGAAGGGTGGGAGCTTTCTTT.

Many counts were recorded for this clonotype. This rearrangement joins TRBV7-2 to TRBJ1-1; D might be TRBD1 (5 bases). CDR1 SGHTA and CDR2 FQGNSA come from the germline V gene. The CDR3 has 13 amino acids. The V gene lost 1 base and the J gene lost 9 bases, with 12 bases spanning the gap. CDR3 DNA: TGTGCCAGCAGCTTAGTACAGGATGGGAAAGCTTTCTTT. It specifies CASSLVQDGKAFF. Full variable domain (outside the CDR3, taken from reference TRBV7-2 and TRBJ1-1): GAGVSQSPSNKVTEKGKDVELRCDPISGHTALYWYRQSLGQGLEFLIYFQGNSAPDKSGLPSDRFSAERTGGSVSTLTIQRTQQEDSAVYLCASSLVQDGKAFFGQGTRLTVV.

This chain joins TRBV28 and TRBJ2-1, with 7 bases matching TRBD1. Germline trimming cut 0 bases from V and 3 bases from J; bases unmatched to any gene: 8. CDR3 length: 17 residues. The germline gives CDR1 MDHEN, CDR2 SYDVKM. The CDR3 bases are TGTGCCAGCAGTTTATGGGGGGTGAGGACAGGCTACAATGAGCAGTTCTTC. It codes for CASSLWGVRTGYNEQFF.

This clonotype occurred many times. The chain couples TRBV28 to TRBJ1-2; D may be TRBD1 (6 bases). CDR3 size: 15 residues. Trimming shortened V by 2 bases and J by 1 base, and 11 bases separated the two germline ends. CDR1 and CDR2 (germline): MDHEN, SYDVKM. The CDR3 loop is CASSLNGQRNYGYTF. DNA for the CDR3: TGTGCCAGCAGTTTAAATGGACAGCGTAACTATGGCTACACCTTC.

V usage is TRBV3-1 and J usage is TRBJ2-7; possible D gene TRBD1, 6 bases. CDR3 length equals 14 residues. V lost 5 bases and J lost 1, with 12 bases in between. Looked up from germline, CDR1 is LGHDT and CDR2 is YNNKEL (reference sequence). The CDR3 DNA follows: TGTGCCAGCAGCTCCAGGGGTGCATCCTACGAGCAGTACTTC. It encodes CASSSRGASYEQYF.

As to this clonotype: A clone one base away is much larger, so this may be a read error. This chain connects TRBV20-1 to TRBJ2-2, with TRBD1 identical over 7 bases. The CDR3 loop spans 17 amino acids. The germline V gene has CDR1 DFQATT and CDR2 SNEGSKA (reference sequence). The CDR3 protein is CSARDALGQMNTGELSF. CDR3 bases: TGCAGTGCTAGAGATGCCCTGGGACAGATGAACACCGGGGAGCTGTCTTTT.